This T cell receptor beta chain was recorded in a study of PD-L1 blockade in urothelial cancer. The overall study: When blood samples were assessed, the median T cell count was approximately 140,000.

Time point specified: pretreatment peripheral blood. The length of the CDR3 is 15 residues. The V gene end was trimmed by 5 bases and the J gene end by 0 bases; junction bases not matched to a gene: 7. The germline CDR1 and CDR2 sequences are SGHNT and YYREEE (reference sequence). Sequencing was performed with immunoSEQ multiplex PCR; in TCRdb, only in-frame clones are kept and a portion is missing. The top ten clones hold 0.85% to 1% of a sample with around 92,000 clones, around 89% of them seen once. The chain recombines TRBV5-4 with TRBJ1-2; TRBD1 matches 7 bases. This TCR was recovered from a woman of 80 years or more with urothelial cancer. The starting material was PBMCs, obtained around atezolizumab (anti-PD-L1) treatment. The CDR3 reads CASRAGTETNYGYTF. CDR3 coding DNA: TGTGCCAGCAGGGCCGGGACAGAGACTAACTATGGCTACACCTTC.